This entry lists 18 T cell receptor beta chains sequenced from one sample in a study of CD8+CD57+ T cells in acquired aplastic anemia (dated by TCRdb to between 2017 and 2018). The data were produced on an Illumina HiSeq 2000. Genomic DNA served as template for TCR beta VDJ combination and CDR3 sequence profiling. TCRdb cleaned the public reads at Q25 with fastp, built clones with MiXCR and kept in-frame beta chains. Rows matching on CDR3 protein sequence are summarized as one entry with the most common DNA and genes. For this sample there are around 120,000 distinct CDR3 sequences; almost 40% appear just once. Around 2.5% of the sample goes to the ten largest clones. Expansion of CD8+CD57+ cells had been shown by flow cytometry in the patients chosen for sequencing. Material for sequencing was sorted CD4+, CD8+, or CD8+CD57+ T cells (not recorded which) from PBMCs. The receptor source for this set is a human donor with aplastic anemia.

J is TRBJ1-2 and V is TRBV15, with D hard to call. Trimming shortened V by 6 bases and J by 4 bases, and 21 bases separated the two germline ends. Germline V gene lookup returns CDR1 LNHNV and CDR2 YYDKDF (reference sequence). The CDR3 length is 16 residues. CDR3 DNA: TGTGCCACCAGAGATACGGGGTATGGGCAGTCCTATGGCTACACCTTC. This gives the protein CATRDTGYGQSYGYTF.

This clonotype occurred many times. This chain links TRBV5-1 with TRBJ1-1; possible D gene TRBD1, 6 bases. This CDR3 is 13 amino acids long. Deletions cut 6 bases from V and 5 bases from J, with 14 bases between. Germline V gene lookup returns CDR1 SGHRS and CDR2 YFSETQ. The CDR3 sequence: CASKTGQGTEAFF. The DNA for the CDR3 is TGCGCCAGCAAAACAGGGCAAGGAACTGAAGCTTTCTTT.

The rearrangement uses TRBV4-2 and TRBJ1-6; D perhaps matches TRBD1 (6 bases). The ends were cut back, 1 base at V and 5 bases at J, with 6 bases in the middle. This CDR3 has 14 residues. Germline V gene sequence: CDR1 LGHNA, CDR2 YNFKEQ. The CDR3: CASSQGDNNSPLHF. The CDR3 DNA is TGTGCCAGCAGCCAAGGGGACAATAATTCACCCCTCCACTTT.

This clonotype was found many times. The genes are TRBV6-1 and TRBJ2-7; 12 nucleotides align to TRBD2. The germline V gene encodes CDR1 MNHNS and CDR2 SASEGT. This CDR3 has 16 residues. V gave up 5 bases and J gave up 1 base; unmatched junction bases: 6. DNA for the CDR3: TGTGCCAGCAGTCTTGGACTAGCGGGGCAATCCTACGAGCAGTACTTC. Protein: CASSLGLAGQSYEQYF.

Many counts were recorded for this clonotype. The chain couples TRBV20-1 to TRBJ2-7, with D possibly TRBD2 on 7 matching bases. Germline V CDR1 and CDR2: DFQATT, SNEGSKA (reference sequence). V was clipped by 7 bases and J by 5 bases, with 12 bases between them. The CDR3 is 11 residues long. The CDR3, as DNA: TGCAGTGGGGGGGGGGCTCACGAGCAGTACTTC. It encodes CSGGGAHEQYF.

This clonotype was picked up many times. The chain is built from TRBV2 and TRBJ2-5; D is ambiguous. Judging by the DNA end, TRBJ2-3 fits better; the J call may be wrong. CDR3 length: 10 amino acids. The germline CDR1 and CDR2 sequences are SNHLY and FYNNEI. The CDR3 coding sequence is TGTGCCAGCAGCTTAGAGACGCAGTATTTT. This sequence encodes CASSLETQYF.

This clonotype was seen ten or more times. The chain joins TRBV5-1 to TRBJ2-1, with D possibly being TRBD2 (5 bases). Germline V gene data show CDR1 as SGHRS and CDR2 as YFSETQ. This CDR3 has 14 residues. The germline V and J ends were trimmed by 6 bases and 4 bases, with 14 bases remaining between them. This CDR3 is CASTVNPGYNEQFF. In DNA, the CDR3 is TGCGCCAGCACCGTCAACCCGGGGTACAATGAGCAGTTCTTC.

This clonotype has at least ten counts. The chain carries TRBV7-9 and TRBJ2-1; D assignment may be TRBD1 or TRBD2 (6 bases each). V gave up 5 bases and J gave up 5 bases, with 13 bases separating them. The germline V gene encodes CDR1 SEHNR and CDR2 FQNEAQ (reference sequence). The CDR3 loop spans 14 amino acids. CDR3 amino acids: CASSRLRGDNEQFF. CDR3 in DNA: TGTGCCAGCAGCCGGCTTAGGGGGGACAATGAGCAGTTCTTC.

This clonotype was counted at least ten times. CDR3 region: CASSLKAAQGTYGYTF. CDR3 coding DNA: TGTGCCAGCAGCTTGAAGGCTGCCCAGGGGACCTATGGCTACACCTTC. J is TRBJ1-2 and V is TRBV5-6; a weak D match, TRBD1 (6 bases). Looked up from germline, CDR1 is SGHDT and CDR2 is YYEEEE. Trimming left V 1 base short and J 4 bases short, with 17 bases between. CDR3 size: 16 residues.

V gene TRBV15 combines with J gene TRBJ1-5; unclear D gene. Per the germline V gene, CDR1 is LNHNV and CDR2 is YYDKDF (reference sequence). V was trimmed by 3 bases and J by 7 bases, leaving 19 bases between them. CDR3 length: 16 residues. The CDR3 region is CATSSDWTVMGQPQHF. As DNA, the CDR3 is TGTGCCACCAGCAGCGACTGGACGGTGATGGGGCAGCCCCAGCATTTT.

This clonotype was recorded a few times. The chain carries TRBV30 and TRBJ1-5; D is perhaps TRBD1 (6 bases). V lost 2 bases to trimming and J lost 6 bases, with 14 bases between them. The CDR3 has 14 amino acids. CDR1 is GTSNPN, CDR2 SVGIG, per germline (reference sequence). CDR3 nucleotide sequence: TGTGCCTGGAGTCCGGGACACAGGACTCAGCCCCAGCATTTT. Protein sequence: CAWSPGHRTQPQHF.

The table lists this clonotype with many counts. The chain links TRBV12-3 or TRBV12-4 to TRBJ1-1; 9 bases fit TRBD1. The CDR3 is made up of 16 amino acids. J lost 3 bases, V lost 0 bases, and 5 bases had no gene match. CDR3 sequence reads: CASSLAWDREYTEAFF. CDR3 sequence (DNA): TGTGCCAGCAGTTTAGCTTGGGACAGGGAGTACACTGAAGCTTTCTTT.

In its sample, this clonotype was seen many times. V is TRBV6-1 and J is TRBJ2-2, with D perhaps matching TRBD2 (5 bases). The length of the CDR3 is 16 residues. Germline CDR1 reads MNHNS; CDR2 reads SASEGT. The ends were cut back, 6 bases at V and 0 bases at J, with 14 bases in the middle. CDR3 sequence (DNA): TGTGCCAGCAGGACCCTAGCTCGGACGAACACCGGGGAGCTGTTTTTT. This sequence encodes CASRTLARTNTGELFF.

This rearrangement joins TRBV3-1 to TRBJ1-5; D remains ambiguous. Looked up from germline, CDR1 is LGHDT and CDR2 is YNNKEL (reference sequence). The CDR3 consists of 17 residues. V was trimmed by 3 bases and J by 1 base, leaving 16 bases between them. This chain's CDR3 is CASSQIPLLRSNQPQHF. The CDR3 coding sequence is TGTGCCAGCAGCCAGATACCCCTTTTGAGGAGCAATCAGCCCCAGCATTTT.

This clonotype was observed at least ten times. DNA for the CDR3: TGTGCCAGTAGCTCGATGGCTAGCGGGCCAAGCGGGGAGCTGTTTTTT. This sequence encodes CASSSMASGPSGELFF. This chain links TRBV19 with TRBJ2-2; 8 positions match TRBD2. Germline V CDR1 and CDR2: LNHDA, SQIVND (reference sequence). After removal of 6 bases from V and 7 bases from J, the junction contained 13 bases not matched to a gene. CDR3 length: 16 residues.

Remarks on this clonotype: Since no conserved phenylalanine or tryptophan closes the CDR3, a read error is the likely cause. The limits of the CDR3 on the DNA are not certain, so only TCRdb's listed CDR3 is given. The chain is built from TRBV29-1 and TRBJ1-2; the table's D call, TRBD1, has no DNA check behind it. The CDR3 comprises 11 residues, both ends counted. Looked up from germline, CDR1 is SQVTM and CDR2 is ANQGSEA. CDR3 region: CSVTSGYGCTL.

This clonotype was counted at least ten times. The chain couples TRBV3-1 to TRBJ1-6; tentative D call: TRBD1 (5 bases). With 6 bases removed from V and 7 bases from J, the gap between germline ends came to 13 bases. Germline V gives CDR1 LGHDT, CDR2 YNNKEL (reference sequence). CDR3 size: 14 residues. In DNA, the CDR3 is TGTGCCAGCAGTCAGGGTGCGATAAATTCACCCCTCCACTTT. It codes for CASSQGAINSPLHF.

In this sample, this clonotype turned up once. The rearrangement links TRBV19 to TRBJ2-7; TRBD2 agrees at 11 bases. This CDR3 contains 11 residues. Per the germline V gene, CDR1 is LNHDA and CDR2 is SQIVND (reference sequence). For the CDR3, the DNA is TGTGCGCGACTAGCGGGACAAGAGCAGTACTTC. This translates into CARLAGQEQYF.